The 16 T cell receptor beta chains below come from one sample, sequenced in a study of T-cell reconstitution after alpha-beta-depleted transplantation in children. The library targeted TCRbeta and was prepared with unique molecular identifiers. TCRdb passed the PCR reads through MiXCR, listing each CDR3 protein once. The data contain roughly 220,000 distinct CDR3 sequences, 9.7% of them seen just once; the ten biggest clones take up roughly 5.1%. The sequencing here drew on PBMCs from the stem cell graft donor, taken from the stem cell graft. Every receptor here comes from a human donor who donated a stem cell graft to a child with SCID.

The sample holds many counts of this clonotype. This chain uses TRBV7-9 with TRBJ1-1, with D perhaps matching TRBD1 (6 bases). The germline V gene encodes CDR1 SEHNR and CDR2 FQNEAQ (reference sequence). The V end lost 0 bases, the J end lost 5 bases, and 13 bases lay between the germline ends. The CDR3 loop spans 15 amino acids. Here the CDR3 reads CASSLAPRGGTEAFF. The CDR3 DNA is TGTGCCAGCAGCTTAGCGCCCCGAGGGGGTACTGAAGCTTTCTTT.

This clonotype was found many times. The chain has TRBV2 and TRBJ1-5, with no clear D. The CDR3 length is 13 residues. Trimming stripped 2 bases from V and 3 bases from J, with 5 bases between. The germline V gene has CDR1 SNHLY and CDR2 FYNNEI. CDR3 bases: TGTGCCAGCAGTGAACAGATCAATCAGCCCCAGCATTTT. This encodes CASSEQINQPQHF.

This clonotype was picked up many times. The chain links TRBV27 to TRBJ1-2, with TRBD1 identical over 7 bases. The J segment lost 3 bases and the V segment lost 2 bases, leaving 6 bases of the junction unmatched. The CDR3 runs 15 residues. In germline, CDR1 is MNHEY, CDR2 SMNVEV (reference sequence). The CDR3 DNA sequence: TGTGCCAGCAGTTTACGAGCAGGGGGGTACTATGGCTACACCTTC. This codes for CASSLRAGGYYGYTF.

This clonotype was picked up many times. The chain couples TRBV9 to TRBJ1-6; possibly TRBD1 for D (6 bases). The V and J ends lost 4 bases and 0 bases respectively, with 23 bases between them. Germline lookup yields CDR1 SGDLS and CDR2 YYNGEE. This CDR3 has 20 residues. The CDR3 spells CASSPRAGTRWSSYNSPLHF. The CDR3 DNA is TGTGCCAGCAGCCCAAGGGCCGGGACACGGTGGAGCTCCTATAATTCACCCCTCCACTTT.

This chain's CDR3 is CASSQNRDPRSYEQYF. In nucleotides, the CDR3 is TGCGCCAGCAGTCAAAATAGGGACCCTCGCTCCTACGAGCAGTACTTC. The chain employs TRBV23-1 and TRBJ2-7, with D possibly being TRBD1 or TRBD2 (5 bases each). TRBV23-1 is annotated as an ORF whose role is uncertain. The CDR3 covers 16 residues. The ends were cut back, 2 bases at V and 0 bases at J, with 14 bases in the middle.

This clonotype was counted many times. Written as DNA, the CDR3 is TGCGCCAGCAGCTTTGGGGCCGGTGGTTCACCCCTCCACTTT. It codes for CASSFGAGGSPLHF. The chain carries TRBV5-1 and TRBJ1-6; D is possibly TRBD1 (5 bases). Germline CDR1 is SGHRS and CDR2 is YFSETQ. The CDR3 length is 14 residues. The ends were cut back, 2 bases at V and 9 bases at J, with 12 bases in the middle.

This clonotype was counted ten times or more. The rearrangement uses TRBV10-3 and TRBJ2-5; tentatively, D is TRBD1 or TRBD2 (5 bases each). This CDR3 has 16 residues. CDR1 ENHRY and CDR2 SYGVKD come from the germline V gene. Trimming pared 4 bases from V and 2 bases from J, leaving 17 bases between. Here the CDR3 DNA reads TGTGCCATCAGTGGATCGGGGCCGGGCAGGCAAGAGACCCAGTACTTC. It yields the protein CAISGSGPGRQETQYF.

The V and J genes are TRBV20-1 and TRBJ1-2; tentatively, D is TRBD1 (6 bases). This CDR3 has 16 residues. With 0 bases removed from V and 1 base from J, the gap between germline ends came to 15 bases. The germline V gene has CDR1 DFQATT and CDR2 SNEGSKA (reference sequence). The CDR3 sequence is CSARDLKGDINYGYTF. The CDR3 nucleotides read TGCAGTGCTAGAGATCTAAAGGGGGATATTAACTATGGCTACACCTTC.

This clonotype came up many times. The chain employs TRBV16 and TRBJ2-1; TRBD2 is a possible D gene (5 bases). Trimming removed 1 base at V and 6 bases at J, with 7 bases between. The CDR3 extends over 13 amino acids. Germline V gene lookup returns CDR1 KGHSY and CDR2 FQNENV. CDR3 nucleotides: TGTGCCAGCAGCCAATTGAGGGCCAATGAGCAGTTCTTC. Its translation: CASSQLRANEQFF. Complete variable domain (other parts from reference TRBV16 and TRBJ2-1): GEEVAQTPKHLVRGEGQKAKLYCAPIKGHSYVFWYQQVLKNEFKFLISFQNENVFDETGMPKERFSAKCLPNSPCSLEIQATKLEDSAVYFCASSQLRANEQFFGPGTRLTVL.

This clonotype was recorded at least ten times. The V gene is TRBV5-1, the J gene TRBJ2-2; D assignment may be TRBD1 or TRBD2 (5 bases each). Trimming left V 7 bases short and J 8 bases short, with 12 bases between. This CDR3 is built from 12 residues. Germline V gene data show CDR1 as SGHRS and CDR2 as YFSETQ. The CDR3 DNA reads TGCGCCAGCCTCAGGGACCGAGGGGAGCTGTTTTTT. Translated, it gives CASLRDRGELFF. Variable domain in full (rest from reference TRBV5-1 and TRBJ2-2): KAGVTQTPRYLIKTRGQQVTLSCSPISGHRSVSWYQQTPGQGLQFLFEYFSETQRNKGNFPGRFSGRQFSNSRSEMNVSTLELGDSALYLCASLRDRGELFFGEGSRLTVL.

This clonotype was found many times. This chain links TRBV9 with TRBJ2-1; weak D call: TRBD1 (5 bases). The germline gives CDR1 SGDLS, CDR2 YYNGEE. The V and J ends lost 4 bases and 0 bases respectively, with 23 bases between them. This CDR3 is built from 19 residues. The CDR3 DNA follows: TGTGCCAGCAGCCCAGACCAGGGATACCCCTATGGCTCCTACAATGAGCAGTTCTTC. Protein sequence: CASSPDQGYPYGSYNEQFF. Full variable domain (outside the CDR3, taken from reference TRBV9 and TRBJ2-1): DSGVTQTPKHLITATGQRVTLRCSPRSGDLSVYWYQQSLDQGLQFLIQYYNGEERAKGNILERFSAQQFPDLHSELNLSSLELGDSALYFCASSPDQGYPYGSYNEQFFGPGTRLTVL.

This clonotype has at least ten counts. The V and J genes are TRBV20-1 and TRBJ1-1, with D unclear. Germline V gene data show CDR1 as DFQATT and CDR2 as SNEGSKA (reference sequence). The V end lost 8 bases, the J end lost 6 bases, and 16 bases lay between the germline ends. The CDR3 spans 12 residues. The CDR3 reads CSPHSSAPEAFF. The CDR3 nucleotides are TGCAGTCCCCACAGCAGCGCCCCTGAAGCTTTCTTT.

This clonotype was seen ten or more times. The CDR3 region is CASTSAGSYEQYF. The CDR3 DNA reads TGCGCCAGCACTAGCGCCGGCTCCTACGAGCAGTACTTC. The chain recombines TRBV5-1 with TRBJ2-7; perhaps TRBD2 as D (6 bases). The germline CDR1 and CDR2 sequences are SGHRS and YFSETQ. The CDR3 has 13 residues. V was clipped by 6 bases and J by 0 bases, with 10 bases between them.

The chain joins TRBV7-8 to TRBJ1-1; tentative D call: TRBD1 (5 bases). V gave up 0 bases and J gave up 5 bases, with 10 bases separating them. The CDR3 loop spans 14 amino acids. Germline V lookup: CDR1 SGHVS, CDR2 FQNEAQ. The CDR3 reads CASSLARQTTEAFF. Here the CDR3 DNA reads TGTGCCAGCAGCTTAGCCCGACAGACAACTGAAGCTTTCTTT.

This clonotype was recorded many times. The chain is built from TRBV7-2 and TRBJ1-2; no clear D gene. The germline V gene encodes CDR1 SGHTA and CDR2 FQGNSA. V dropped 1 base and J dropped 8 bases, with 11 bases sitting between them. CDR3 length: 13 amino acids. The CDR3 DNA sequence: TGTGCCAGCAGCTTAGTATCCGTCTACGGCTACACCTTC. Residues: CASSLVSVYGYTF.

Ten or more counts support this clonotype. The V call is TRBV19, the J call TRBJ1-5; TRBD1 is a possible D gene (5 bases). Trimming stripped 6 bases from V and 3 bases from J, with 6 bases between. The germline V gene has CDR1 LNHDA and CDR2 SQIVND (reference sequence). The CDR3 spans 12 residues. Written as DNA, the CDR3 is TGTGCCAGTAGAGGGACCAATCAGCCCCAGCATTTT. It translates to CASRGTNQPQHF.